This T cell receptor (beta chain) was identified in a study of T cell changes during pregnancy in multiple sclerosis. Germline V gene data show CDR1 as KGHSH and CDR2 as LQKENI. V was clipped by 7 bases and J by 1 base, with 15 bases between them. The CDR3 totals 15 residues. The protocol was immunoSEQ multiplex PCR, while the TCRdb copy is restricted to in-frame clones and leaves out a portion. The table shows 90,000 to 130,000 clones, with 90% to 95% occurring only once. Sequencing used peripheral blood, obtained in the third trimester of pregnancy. This TCR was sampled from a female donor with multiple sclerosis, enrolled in a pregnancy study. This sequence joins TRBV18 and TRBJ2-3; D is perhaps TRBD1 (5 bases). CDR3 residues: CASCRQGPGTDTQYF. CDR3 coding DNA: TGTGCCAGCTGTCGTCAGGGCCCAGGCACAGATACGCAGTATTTT.